This passage covers 27 T cell receptor beta chains from one sample sequenced in a study of T-cell memory formation after mild COVID-19. TCRdb fed the 5' RACE reads into MiXCR, producing one record per CDR3 protein. The sample lists roughly 280,000 distinct CDR3 sequences; under 20% were seen once. The sequenced sample was PBMCs or a T cell subset sorted from them (not recorded which). Every receptor here comes from a man younger than 30 who had mild COVID-19 (a few samples of this study predate the infection). Cell type and time point are not known.

The rearrangement joins TRBV6-6 to TRBJ2-2; possible D gene TRBD2, 6 bases. The germline V gene encodes CDR1 MNHNY and CDR2 SVGAGI (reference sequence). V gave up 8 bases and J gave up 0 bases, with 16 bases separating them. CDR3 size: 16 residues. CDR3 nucleotides: TGTGCCAGCTCTGCGGGGCTTACCGCGAACACCGGGGAGCTGTTTTTT. Protein sequence: CASSAGLTANTGELFF.

This clonotype was observed many times. This chain joins TRBV18 and TRBJ2-1; D is unresolved. Germline V gene data show CDR1 as KGHSH and CDR2 as LQKENI. This CDR3 contains 15 residues. V shed 2 bases and J shed 0 bases, with 8 bases lying between them. This CDR3 is CASSPDLSSYNEQFF. The CDR3 nucleotides read TGTGCCAGCTCACCAGACTTAAGCTCCTACAATGAGCAGTTCTTC.

This clonotype was found a few times. The CDR3 sequence is CASSLGFYEQFF. CDR3 sequence (DNA): TGTGCCAGCAGCTTAGGGTTCTATGAGCAGTTCTTC. This chain connects TRBV7-2 to TRBJ2-1; D remains ambiguous. V dropped 1 base and J dropped 8 bases, with 6 bases sitting between them. Per the germline V gene, CDR1 is SGHTA and CDR2 is FQGNSA. This CDR3 comprises 12 residues.

This chain connects TRBV4-1 to TRBJ2-1; 8 bases are shared with TRBD2. V was pared by 1 base and J by 9 bases, with 5 bases of the junction left unmatched. Per germline, CDR1 MGHRA and CDR2 YSYEKL. There are 14 residues in the CDR3. The CDR3 DNA is TGCGCCAGCAGCCAAGGAGCGGGGGCGGGTGAGCAGTTCTTC. Encoded protein: CASSQGAGAGEQFF.

This clonotype showed up just a few times. The chain links TRBV20-1 to TRBJ2-5, with 8 bases matching TRBD1. J gave up 5 bases and V 6 bases, and 2 bases lay outside the gene matches. This CDR3 has 11 amino acids. Germline V CDR1 and CDR2: DFQATT, SNEGSKA (reference sequence). The CDR3 coding sequence is TGCAGTGCGCCAGGGGGCGAGACCCAGTACTTC. It encodes CSAPGGETQYF.

This clonotype was seen only a few times. V is TRBV11-2 and J is TRBJ2-3; D remains unclear. Per the germline V gene, CDR1 is SGHAT and CDR2 is FQNNGV. V lost 5 bases to trimming and J lost 4 bases, with 13 bases between them. This CDR3 comprises 14 residues. CDR3 loop: CASSPSSDPDTQYF. The CDR3 coding sequence is TGTGCCAGCAGCCCCTCCTCAGACCCAGATACGCAGTATTTT. The full variable domain, rest sourced from reference TRBV11-2 and TRBJ2-3, is EAGVAQSPRYKIIEKRQSVAFWCNPISGHATLYWYQQILGQGPKLLIQFQNNGVVDDSQLPKDRFSAERLKGVDSTLKIQPAKLEDSAVYLCASSPSSDPDTQYFGPGTRLTVL.

There are a few counts of this clonotype. The chain couples TRBV5-1 to TRBJ2-7; 10 bases agree with TRBD1. Germline CDR1 and CDR2: SGHRS and YFSETQ. This CDR3 contains 15 residues. The V and J ends lost 1 base and 5 bases, in that order; junction bases with no gene match: 6. The CDR3 spells CASSLFGQGEDEQYF. For the CDR3, the DNA is TGCGCCAGCAGCTTGTTCGGACAGGGGGAGGACGAGCAGTACTTC.

This clonotype has just a few counts. The V and J genes are TRBV7-9 and TRBJ1-1; 7 bases map to TRBD1. The V gene end was trimmed by 5 bases and the J gene end by 0 bases; junction bases not matched to a gene: 6. Germline V gives CDR1 SEHNR, CDR2 FQNEAQ (reference sequence). CDR3 length: 15 residues. This CDR3 reads CASSQGGGMNTEAFF. The CDR3 DNA sequence: TGTGCCAGCAGCCAGGGGGGAGGCATGAACACTGAAGCTTTCTTT.

The table lists this clonotype with a count of one. The V gene is TRBV19, the J gene TRBJ1-2; no reliable D call. CDR3 size: 14 residues. V lost 9 bases, J lost 4 bases, and 18 bases lay in between. Germline V gene sequence: CDR1 LNHDA, CDR2 SQIVND (reference sequence). The CDR3 DNA reads as TGTGCCAGCCGCGGGGAGGCCTACTCCTATGGCTACACCTTC. Translation: CASRGEAYSYGYTF.

This clonotype was recorded a few times. CDR3 DNA sequence: TGTGCCAGCAGCTTACAGGGTGGTCGGGAGACCCAGTACTTC. As protein: CASSLQGGRETQYF. The chain employs TRBV7-2 and TRBJ2-5; tentatively, D is TRBD1 (5 bases). V lost 2 bases and J lost 5, with 12 bases in between. Germline CDR1 and CDR2: SGHTA and FQGNSA. This CDR3 is built from 14 residues.

This clonotype was recorded many times. This chain connects TRBV29-1 to TRBJ1-2; the D is unclear. Trimming left V 2 bases short and J 5 bases short, with 12 bases between. Germline V lookup: CDR1 SQVTM, CDR2 ANQGSEA. The CDR3 extends over 13 amino acids. The CDR3 sequence: CSVEMGAPYGYTF. The CDR3 nucleotides are TGCAGCGTTGAAATGGGAGCCCCTTATGGCTACACCTTC.

V and J are TRBV7-8 and TRBJ2-1; 8 bases map to TRBD1. CDR1 and CDR2 from the germline V gene are SGHVS and FQNEAQ. The trim removed 6 bases at V and 7 bases at J, leaving 8 bases unmatched. CDR3 length: 14 amino acids. CDR3 region: CASSGQGGMNEQFF. CDR3 sequence (DNA): TGTGCCAGCAGTGGACAGGGCGGCATGAATGAGCAGTTCTTC.

This clonotype was counted between two and nine times. The chain joins TRBV7-2 to TRBJ2-7; 8 bases agree with TRBD2. Germline CDR1 SGHTA, CDR2 FQGNSA. The CDR3 extends over 16 amino acids. Trimming removed 1 base from V and 4 bases from J; junction bases left unmatched: 9. This CDR3 is CASSLGLRTSSYEQYF. The CDR3 bases are TGTGCCAGCAGCTTAGGGCTGCGGACTAGCAGTTACGAGCAGTACTTC.

V is TRBV18 and J is TRBJ1-2; 9 bases match TRBD1. After removal of 3 bases from V and 6 bases from J, the junction contained 8 bases not matched to a gene. The CDR3 is made up of 15 amino acids. CDR1 KGHSH and CDR2 LQKENI come from the germline V gene. The DNA of the CDR3 is TGTGCCAGCTCACCCGGACAGGGGAGTTTCGATGGCTACACCTTC. Translation: CASSPGQGSFDGYTF.

The chain is built from TRBV7-6 and TRBJ2-1; a weak D match, TRBD2 (7 bases). CDR3 length: 17 amino acids. Trimming took 5 bases from V and 0 from J, leaving 17 bases between them. Germline CDR1 SGHVS, CDR2 FNYEAQ. The CDR3 DNA reads as TGTGCCAGCAGCCCAACGGGGGGCCTTAGCTCCTACAATGAGCAGTTCTTC. It encodes CASSPTGGLSSYNEQFF.

A few counts support this clonotype. The rearrangement joins TRBV7-2 to TRBJ1-1; D is unresolved. The CDR3 is made up of 13 amino acids. CDR1 is SGHTA, CDR2 FQGNSA, per germline. The V end was cut by 3 bases, the J end by 4 bases, with 9 bases between. The CDR3 is CASSFGTATEAFF. The CDR3 DNA sequence: TGTGCCAGCAGCTTCGGTACCGCCACTGAAGCTTTCTTT.

The V gene is TRBV20-1, the J gene TRBJ2-3; D unclear. CDR3 size: 14 residues. Trimming removed 2 bases from V and 6 bases from J, with 15 bases in between. In germline, CDR1 is DFQATT, CDR2 SNEGSKA (reference sequence). The CDR3 sequence is CSARTSWQGDTQYF. CDR3 sequence (DNA): TGCAGTGCTAGAACTTCCTGGCAAGGGGATACGCAGTATTTT.

This clonotype showed up many times. This sequence joins TRBV24-1 and TRBJ2-1; D may be TRBD2 (5 bases). The CDR3 runs to 16 residues. Germline CDR1 is KGHDR and CDR2 is SFDVKD. Trimming removed 1 base from V and 0 bases from J, with 9 bases in between. For the CDR3, the DNA is TGTGCCACCAGTGATTTCCCGGGGAGCTCCTACAATGAGCAGTTCTTC. Translation: CATSDFPGSSYNEQFF.

There are a few counts of this clonotype. This chain uses TRBV20-1 with TRBJ2-7; 8 bases are shared with TRBD1. V shed 5 bases and J 7 bases; nucleotides not matched to a gene: 10. Germline V gives CDR1 DFQATT, CDR2 SNEGSKA (reference sequence). The CDR3 consists of 13 residues. Here the CDR3 DNA reads TGCAGTGCTGGAACAGGGGGGATTAATGAGCAGTACGTC. Translated: CSAGTGGINEQYV.

There are a few counts of this clonotype. The rearrangement joins TRBV7-9 to TRBJ2-1, with D possibly being TRBD2 (5 bases). V was trimmed by 5 bases and J by 0 bases, leaving 14 bases between them. Germline V gives CDR1 SEHNR, CDR2 FQNEAQ (reference sequence). The CDR3 contains 16 residues. The CDR3 nucleotides read TGTGCCAGCAGCGGCCTACTAGGGAGCTCCTACAATGAGCAGTTCTTC. This gives the protein CASSGLLGSSYNEQFF.

J is TRBJ2-1 and V is TRBV6-2 or TRBV6-3, with D maybe TRBD2 (5 bases). V lost 6 bases, J lost 0 bases, and 12 bases lay in between. This CDR3 spans 15 amino acids. CDR1 is MNHEY, CDR2 SVGEGT, per germline. CDR3 residues: CASSRGRSSYNEQFF. The CDR3 bases are TGTGCCAGCAGCCGAGGGCGGAGCTCCTACAATGAGCAGTTCTTC.

The genes are TRBV12-3 or TRBV12-4 and TRBJ2-7; the match to TRBD2 covers 7 bases. This CDR3 is 14 amino acids long. V trimming: 6 bases; J trimming: 3 bases; junction bases outside the gene matches: 8. The CDR3 sequence: CASRPSSGGYEQYF. The CDR3 DNA reads TGTGCCAGCAGGCCCTCTAGCGGTGGCTACGAGCAGTACTTC.

The chain combines TRBV4-1 with TRBJ2-1; a possible D gene is TRBD1 (6 bases). Looked up from germline, CDR1 is MGHRA and CDR2 is YSYEKL. With 4 bases removed from V and 7 bases from J, the gap between germline ends came to 17 bases. This CDR3 comprises 15 residues. The CDR3 DNA is TGCGCCAGCAGCCCGCTACGGACAGCCGGGAATGAGCAGTTCTTC. Translated, it gives CASSPLRTAGNEQFF.

This clonotype was seen many times. V gene TRBV4-1 combines with J gene TRBJ1-1; possible D gene TRBD1, 5 bases. The germline CDR1 and CDR2 sequences are MGHRA and YSYEKL. Trimming took 4 bases from V and 0 from J, leaving 9 bases between them. The CDR3 consists of 14 residues. The CDR3 here is CASSLRALNTEAFF. DNA for the CDR3: TGCGCCAGCAGCCTCAGGGCGCTGAACACTGAAGCTTTCTTT.

This clonotype was recorded a few times. V and J are TRBV9 and TRBJ2-3; weak D call: TRBD1 (5 bases). The CDR3 consists of 14 residues. Per the germline V gene, CDR1 is SGDLS and CDR2 is YYNGEE. V shed 4 bases and J shed 4 bases, with 13 bases lying between them. This CDR3 is CASSPWGEADTQYF. The CDR3 DNA reads as TGTGCCAGCAGCCCTTGGGGCGAGGCAGATACGCAGTATTTT.

The CDR3 sequence: CASSGGTSGSYNEQFF. In DNA, the CDR3 is TGCGCCAGCAGCGGGGGGACTAGTGGCTCCTACAATGAGCAGTTCTTC. This sequence joins TRBV5-1 and TRBJ2-1; 8 bases agree with TRBD2. CDR3 length: 16 amino acids. V was pared by 4 bases and J by 0 bases, with 6 bases of the junction left unmatched. Per germline, CDR1 SGHRS and CDR2 YFSETQ.

CDR3 nucleotide sequence: TGTGCCAGCAGTTTATCTTACAGTACCCAAGAGACCCAGTACTTC. Its translation is CASSLSYSTQETQYF. This sequence joins TRBV27 and TRBJ2-5; no definite D call. CDR1 and CDR2 from the germline V gene are MNHEY and SMNVEV (reference sequence). This CDR3 is 15 amino acids long. Trimming shortened V by 0 bases and J by 1 base, and 9 bases separated the two germline ends.